One and the same sample provided the 13 T cell receptor beta chains below, sequenced in a study of cytomegalovirus exposure and HLA in healthy donors. The PCR employed 60 Vbeta primers together with 13 Jbeta primers. Profiling relied on immunoSEQ multiplex PCR, and the TCRdb table lists in-frame clones only, not all of them. This sample carries some 110,000 clones, roughly 80% of them seen once, and the ten largest clones take about 2.5%. Sequences were obtained from PBMCs. The receptors stem from a man in his forties in good health and CMV-seronegative.

The V call is TRBV2, the J call TRBJ2-7; no clear D gene. This CDR3 region has 14 residues. V lost 7 bases, J lost 7 bases, and 20 bases lay in between. The germline V gene has CDR1 SNHLY and CDR2 FYNNEI. CDR3 coding DNA: TGTGCCAGCACCTTACAAGGAGCACCGAGGGAGCAGTACTTC. As protein: CASTLQGAPREQYF. The full variable domain, rest sourced from reference TRBV2 and TRBJ2-7, is EPEVTQTPSHQVTQMGQEVILRCVPISNHLYFYWYRQILGQKVEFLVSFYNNEISEKSEIFDDQFSVERPDGSNFTLKIRSTKLEDSAMYFCASTLQGAPREQYFGPGTRLTVT.

The chain carries TRBV28 and TRBJ1-2, with TRBD1 matching 9 bases. Losses at the gene ends were 4 bases for V and 2 bases for J; bases not matched to a gene: 8. This CDR3 spans 16 amino acids. Germline CDR1 reads MDHEN; CDR2 reads SYDVKM. CDR3 coding DNA: TGTGCCAGCAGTTCGATTACAGGGGGCGGAAACTATGGCTACACCTTC. Translation: CASSSITGGGNYGYTF.

The rearrangement joins TRBV20-1 to TRBJ1-1, with D unresolved. Germline V CDR1 and CDR2: DFQATT, SNEGSKA (reference sequence). This CDR3 has 11 residues. With 6 bases removed from V and 3 bases from J, the gap between germline ends came to 8 bases. CDR3 sequence (DNA): TGCAGTGCGGAGGGAGACACTGAAGCTTTCTTT. Translating it yields CSAEGDTEAFF.

The gene calls are TRBV7-9 and TRBJ2-5; 9 bases line up with TRBD2. Germline CDR1 is SEHNR and CDR2 is FQNEAQ (reference sequence). The length of the CDR3 is 18 residues. Germline trimming cut 1 base from V and 1 base from J; bases unmatched to any gene: 10. This CDR3 is CASSLGAGGPITQETQYF. In nucleotides, the CDR3 is TGTGCCAGCAGCTTAGGCGCGGGGGGGCCGATAACCCAAGAGACCCAGTACTTC.

The gene calls are TRBV11-1 and TRBJ2-5, with D unresolved. The J call is uncertain, as TRBJ2-7 better fits the DNA end. There are 13 residues in the CDR3. CDR1 is SGHAT and CDR2 is FQDESV in the germline V gene (reference sequence). The CDR3 bases are TGTGCCAGCAGCTTAGCGTTAAACTACGAGCAGTACTTC. Protein: CASSLALNYEQYF.

The chain joins TRBV2 to TRBJ1-2; 7 bases are shared with TRBD1. Germline V lookup: CDR1 SNHLY, CDR2 FYNNEI. With 6 bases clipped from V and 8 bases from J, the junction kept 9 bases outside the gene matches. The CDR3 runs 13 residues. The CDR3 sequence: CASSADRAQGYTF. DNA of the CDR3: TGTGCCAGCAGCGCAGACAGGGCCCAGGGCTACACCTTC.

There are a few counts of this clone. V usage is TRBV15 and J usage is TRBJ2-7, with D perhaps TRBD2 (7 bases). V was shortened by 0 bases and J by 7 bases, with 13 bases between the two germline ends. Germline values: CDR1 LNHNV, CDR2 YYDKDF (reference sequence). The CDR3 has 14 amino acids. The CDR3 sequence: CATSRDRGAWEQYF. The CDR3 DNA sequence: TGTGCCACCAGCAGAGATCGGGGGGCCTGGGAGCAGTACTTC.

Only a few counts were recorded for this clone. A read error may account for a junction end that differs from germline. The chain employs TRBV9 and TRBJ1-4; D gene unclear. The CDR3 totals 9 residues. From germline, CDR1 is SGDLS and CDR2 YYNGEE. The CDR3 reads CASSAPTGF. In nucleotides, the CDR3 is TGTGCCAGCAGCGCCCCTACGGGGTTT. The full variable domain, rest sourced from reference TRBV9 and TRBJ1-4, is DSGVTQTPKHLITATGQRVTLRCSPRSGDLSVYWYQQSLDQGLQFLIQYYNGEERAKGNILERFSAQQFPDLHSELNLSSLELGDSALYFCASSAPTGFGSGTQLSVL.

The chain uses TRBV7-2 and TRBJ2-2, with D possibly being TRBD2 (5 bases). Germline V gives CDR1 SGHTA, CDR2 FQGNSA. Trimming cost V 6 bases and J 0 bases, with 8 bases left between them. CDR3 length: 14 residues. DNA of the CDR3: TGTGCCAGCAGGTTACTAGCGAACACCGGGGAGCTGTTTTTT. As protein: CASRLLANTGELFF.

The J gene is TRBJ2-7, the V gene TRBV25-1; TRBD2 agrees at 7 bases. V shed 4 bases, J shed 6 bases, and the junction held 9 bases outside the gene matches. This CDR3 region has 14 residues. Germline CDR1 reads MGHDK; CDR2 reads SYGVNS. DNA for the CDR3: TGTGCCAGCAGTGGGGGGAGGGAGGTAGGCGAGCAGTACTTC. Residues: CASSGGREVGEQYF.

The rearrangement uses TRBV6-6 and TRBJ2-4; D is perhaps TRBD2 (5 bases). V dropped 6 bases and J dropped 0 bases, with 15 bases sitting between them. CDR1 and CDR2 (germline): MNHNY, SVGAGI (reference sequence). The CDR3 has 16 residues. CDR3 protein: CASRATDLLAKNIQYF. CDR3 in DNA: TGTGCCAGCAGGGCGACGGACTTGCTAGCCAAAAACATTCAGTACTTC.

The chain joins TRBV10-2 to TRBJ1-4; the match to TRBD1 covers 7 bases. The V gene's germline CDR1 is WSHSY and CDR2 SAAADI. CDR3 size: 14 residues. J was trimmed by 5 bases and V by 6 bases; bases with no gene match: 6. The CDR3 DNA sequence: TGCGCCAGCAGGGGGACAGATTCCAATGAAAAACTGTTTTTT. This sequence encodes CASRGTDSNEKLFF.

The V call is TRBV21-1, the J call TRBJ2-1; TRBD1, the table's D call, was not compared with the DNA. TRBV21-1 is marked as a pseudogene. The CDR3 runs to 14 residues. The CDR3 DNA is TGTGCCAGCAGGGCCGGGACAGGGGGCAATGAGCAGTTCTTC. Amino acid sequence: CASRAGTGGNEQFF.